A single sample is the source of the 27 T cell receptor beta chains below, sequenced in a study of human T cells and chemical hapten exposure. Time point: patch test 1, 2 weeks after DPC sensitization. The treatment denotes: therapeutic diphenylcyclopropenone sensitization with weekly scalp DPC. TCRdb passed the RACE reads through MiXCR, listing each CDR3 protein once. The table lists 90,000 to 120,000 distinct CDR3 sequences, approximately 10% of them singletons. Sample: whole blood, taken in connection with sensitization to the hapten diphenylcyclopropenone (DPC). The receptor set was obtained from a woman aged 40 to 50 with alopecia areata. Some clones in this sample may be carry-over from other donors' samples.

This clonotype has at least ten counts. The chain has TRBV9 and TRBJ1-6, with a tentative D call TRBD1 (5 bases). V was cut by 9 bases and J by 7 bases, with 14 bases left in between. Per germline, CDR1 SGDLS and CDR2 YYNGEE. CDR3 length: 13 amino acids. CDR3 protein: CATGDGGNSPLHF. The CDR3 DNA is TGTGCCACCGGGGACGGGGGAAATTCACCCCTCCACTTT.

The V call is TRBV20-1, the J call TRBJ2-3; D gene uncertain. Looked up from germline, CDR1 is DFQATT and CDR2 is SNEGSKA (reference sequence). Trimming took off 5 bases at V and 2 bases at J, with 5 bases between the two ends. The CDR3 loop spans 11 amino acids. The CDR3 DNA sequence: TGCAGTGCTCTCCTCACAGATACGCAGTATTTT. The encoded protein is CSALLTDTQYF.

The CDR3 protein is CSARTGQGNYGYTF. DNA of the CDR3: TGCAGTGCAAGAACCGGACAGGGTAACTATGGCTACACCTTC. This chain uses TRBV20-1 with TRBJ1-2, with 8 bases fitting TRBD1. The CDR3 spans 14 residues. V gave up 6 bases and J gave up 1 base; unmatched junction bases: 7. CDR1 and CDR2 from the germline V gene are DFQATT and SNEGSKA (reference sequence).

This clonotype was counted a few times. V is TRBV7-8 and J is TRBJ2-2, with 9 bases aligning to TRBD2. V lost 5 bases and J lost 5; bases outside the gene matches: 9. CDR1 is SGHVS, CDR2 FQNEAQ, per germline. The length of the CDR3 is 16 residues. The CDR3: CASSGGAGGETGELFF. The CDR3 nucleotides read TGTGCCAGCAGCGGAGGCGCGGGAGGGGAAACCGGGGAGCTGTTTTTT. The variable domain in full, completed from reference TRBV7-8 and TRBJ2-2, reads GAGVSQSPRYKVAKRGQDVALRCDPISGHVSLFWYQQALGQGPEFLTYFQNEAQLDKSGLPSDRFFAERPEGSVSTLKIQRTQQEDSAVYLCASSGGAGGETGELFFGEGSRLTVL.

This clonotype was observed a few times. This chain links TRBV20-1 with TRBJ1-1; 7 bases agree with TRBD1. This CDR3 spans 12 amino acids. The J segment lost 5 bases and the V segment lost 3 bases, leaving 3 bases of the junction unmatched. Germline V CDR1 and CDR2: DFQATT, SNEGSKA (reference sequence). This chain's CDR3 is CSARTRGTEAFF. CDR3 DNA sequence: TGCAGTGCTAGGACCAGGGGGACTGAAGCTTTCTTT.

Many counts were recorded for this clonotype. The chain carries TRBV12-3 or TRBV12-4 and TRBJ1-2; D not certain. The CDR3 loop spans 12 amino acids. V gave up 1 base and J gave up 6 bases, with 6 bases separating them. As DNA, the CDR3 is TGTGCCAGCAGTTTAGGACCTGATGGCTACACCTTC. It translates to CASSLGPDGYTF.

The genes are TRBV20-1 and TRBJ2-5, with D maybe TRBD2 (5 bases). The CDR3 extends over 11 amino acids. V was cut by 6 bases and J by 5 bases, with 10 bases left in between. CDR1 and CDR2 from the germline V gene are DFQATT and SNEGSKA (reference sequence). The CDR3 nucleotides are TGCAGTGCGAGACTACGGGAGACCCAGTACTTC. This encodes CSARLRETQYF.

CDR3: CATSRDQYGYTF. The DNA of the CDR3 is TGTGCCACCAGCAGAGACCAATATGGCTACACCTTC. V usage is TRBV15 and J usage is TRBJ1-2; D is unclear. Germline assignment: CDR1 LNHNV and CDR2 YYDKDF (reference sequence). CDR3 length equals 12 residues. Trimming shortened V by 0 bases and J by 5 bases, and 4 bases separated the two germline ends.

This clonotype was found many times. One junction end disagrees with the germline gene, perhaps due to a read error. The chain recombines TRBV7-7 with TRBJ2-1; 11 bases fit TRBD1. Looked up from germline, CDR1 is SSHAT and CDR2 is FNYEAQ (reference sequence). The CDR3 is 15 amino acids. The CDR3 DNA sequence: TGTGCTAGCAGCTCGGGACAGGGGGCCTACAATGAGCAGTTCTTC. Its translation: CASSSGQGAYNEQFF.

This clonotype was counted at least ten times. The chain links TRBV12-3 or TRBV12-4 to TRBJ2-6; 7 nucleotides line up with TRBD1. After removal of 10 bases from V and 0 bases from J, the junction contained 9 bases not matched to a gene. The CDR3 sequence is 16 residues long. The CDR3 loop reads CATRRTGRSGANVLTF. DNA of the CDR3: TGTGCCACCAGACGGACAGGCCGCTCTGGGGCCAACGTCCTGACTTTC.

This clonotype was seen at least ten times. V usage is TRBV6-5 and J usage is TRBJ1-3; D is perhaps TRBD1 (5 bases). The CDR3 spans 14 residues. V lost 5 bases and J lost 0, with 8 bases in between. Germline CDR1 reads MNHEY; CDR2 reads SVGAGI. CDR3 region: CASSQGHSGNTIYF. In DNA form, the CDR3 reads TGTGCCAGCAGTCAGGGCCACTCTGGAAACACCATATATTTT.

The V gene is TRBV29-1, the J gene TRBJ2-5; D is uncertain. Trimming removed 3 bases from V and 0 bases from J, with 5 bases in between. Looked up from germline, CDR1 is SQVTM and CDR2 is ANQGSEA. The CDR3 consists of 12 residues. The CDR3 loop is CSVDRNQETQYF. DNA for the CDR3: TGCAGCGTTGACAGAAACCAAGAGACCCAGTACTTC.

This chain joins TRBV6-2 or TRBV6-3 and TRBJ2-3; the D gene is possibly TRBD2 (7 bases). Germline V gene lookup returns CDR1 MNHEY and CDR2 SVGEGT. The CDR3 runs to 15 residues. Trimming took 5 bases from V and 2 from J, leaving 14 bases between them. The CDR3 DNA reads TGTGCCAGCAGTGGGGGGGGGCTCGACACAGATACGCAGTATTTT. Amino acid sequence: CASSGGGLDTDTQYF.

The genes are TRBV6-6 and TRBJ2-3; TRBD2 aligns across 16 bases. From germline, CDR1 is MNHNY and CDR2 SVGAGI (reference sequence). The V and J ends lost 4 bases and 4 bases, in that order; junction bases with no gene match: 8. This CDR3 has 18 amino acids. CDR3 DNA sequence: TGTGCCAGCAGTTCCCGGGGGACTAGCGGGAGGGGCGCAGATACGCAGTATTTT. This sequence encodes CASSSRGTSGRGADTQYF.

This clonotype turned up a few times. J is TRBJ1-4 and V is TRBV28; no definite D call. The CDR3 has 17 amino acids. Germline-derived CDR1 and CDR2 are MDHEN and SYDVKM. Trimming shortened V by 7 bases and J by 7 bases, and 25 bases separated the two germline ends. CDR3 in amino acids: CASTLSSVGPTGEKLFF. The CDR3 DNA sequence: TGTGCCAGCACCCTCTCGTCGGTTGGGCCCACCGGTGAAAAACTGTTTTTT.

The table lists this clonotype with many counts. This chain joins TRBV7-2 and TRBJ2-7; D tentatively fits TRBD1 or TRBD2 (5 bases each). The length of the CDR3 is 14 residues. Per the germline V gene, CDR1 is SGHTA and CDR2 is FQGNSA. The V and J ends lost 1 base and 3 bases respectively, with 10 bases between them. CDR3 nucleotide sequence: TGTGCCAGCAGCTTAGGGGGGATACTCTACGAGCAGTACTTC. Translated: CASSLGGILYEQYF.

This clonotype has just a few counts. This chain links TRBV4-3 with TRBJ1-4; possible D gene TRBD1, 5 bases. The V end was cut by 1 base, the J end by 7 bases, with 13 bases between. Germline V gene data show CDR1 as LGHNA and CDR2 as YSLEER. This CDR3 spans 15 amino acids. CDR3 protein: CASSQGDVRLEKLFF. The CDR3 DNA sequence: TGCGCCAGCAGCCAAGGGGACGTCCGCCTTGAAAAACTGTTTTTT.

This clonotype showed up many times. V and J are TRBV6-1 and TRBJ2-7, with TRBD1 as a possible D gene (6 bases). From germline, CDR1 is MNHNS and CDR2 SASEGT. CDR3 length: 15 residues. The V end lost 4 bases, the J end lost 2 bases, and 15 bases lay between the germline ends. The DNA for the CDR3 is TGTGCCAGCAGTGCCCACAGGGACCCACCCTACGAGCAGTACTTC. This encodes CASSAHRDPPYEQYF.

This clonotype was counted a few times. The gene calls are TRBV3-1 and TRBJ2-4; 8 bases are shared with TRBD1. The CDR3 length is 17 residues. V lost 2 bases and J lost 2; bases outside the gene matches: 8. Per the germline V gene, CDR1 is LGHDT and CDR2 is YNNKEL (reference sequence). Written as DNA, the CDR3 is TGTGCCAGCAGCCAAATGACAGGGGATGGGTCCAAAAACATTCAGTACTTC. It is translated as CASSQMTGDGSKNIQYF.

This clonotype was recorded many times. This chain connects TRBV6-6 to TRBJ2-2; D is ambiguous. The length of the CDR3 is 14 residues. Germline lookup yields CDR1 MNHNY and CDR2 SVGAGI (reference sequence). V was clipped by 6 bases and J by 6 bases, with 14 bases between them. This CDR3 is CASRPSRGSGELFF. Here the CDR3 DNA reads TGTGCCAGCAGACCTTCCCGCGGCTCCGGGGAGCTGTTTTTT.

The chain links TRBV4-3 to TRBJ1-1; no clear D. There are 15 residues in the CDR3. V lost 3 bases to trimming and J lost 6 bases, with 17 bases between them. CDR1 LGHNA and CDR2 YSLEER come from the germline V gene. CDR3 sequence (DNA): TGCGCCAGCAGCCATGATAGGGCCTCGGAATCTGAAGCTTTCTTT. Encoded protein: CASSHDRASESEAFF.

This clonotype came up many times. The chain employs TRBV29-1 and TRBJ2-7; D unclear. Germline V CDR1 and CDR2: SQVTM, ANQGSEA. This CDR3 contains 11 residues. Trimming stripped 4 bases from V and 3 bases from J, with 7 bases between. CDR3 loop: CSVAYDYEQYF. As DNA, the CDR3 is TGCAGCGTTGCTTATGACTACGAGCAGTACTTC.

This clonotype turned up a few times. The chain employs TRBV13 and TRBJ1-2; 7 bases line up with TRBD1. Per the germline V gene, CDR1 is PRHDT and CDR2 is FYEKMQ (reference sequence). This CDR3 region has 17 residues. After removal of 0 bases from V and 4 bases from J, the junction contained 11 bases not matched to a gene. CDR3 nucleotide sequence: TGTGCCAGCAGCTTAGGCCGGGACAGAACTCAATTCTATGGCTACACCTTC. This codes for CASSLGRDRTQFYGYTF.

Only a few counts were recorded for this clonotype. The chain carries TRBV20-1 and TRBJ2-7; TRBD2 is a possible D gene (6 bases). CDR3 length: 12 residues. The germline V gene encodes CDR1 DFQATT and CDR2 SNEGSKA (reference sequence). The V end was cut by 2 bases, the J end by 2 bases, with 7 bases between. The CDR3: CSARRLAYEQYF. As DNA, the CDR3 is TGCAGTGCTAGAAGACTAGCCTACGAGCAGTACTTC.

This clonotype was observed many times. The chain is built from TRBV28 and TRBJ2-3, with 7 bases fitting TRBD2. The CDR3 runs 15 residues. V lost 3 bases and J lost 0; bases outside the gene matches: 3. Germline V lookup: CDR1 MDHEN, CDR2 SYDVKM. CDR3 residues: CASSFGEGSTDTQYF. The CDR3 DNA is TGTGCCAGCAGTTTTGGGGAGGGGAGCACAGATACGCAGTATTTT.

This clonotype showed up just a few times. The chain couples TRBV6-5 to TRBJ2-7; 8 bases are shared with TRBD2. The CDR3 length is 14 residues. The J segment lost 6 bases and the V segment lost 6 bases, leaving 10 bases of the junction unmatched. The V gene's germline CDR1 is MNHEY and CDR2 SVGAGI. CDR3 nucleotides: TGTGCCAGCAGCCACCGGGGGGGTGAGGGCGAGCAGTACTTC. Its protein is CASSHRGGEGEQYF.

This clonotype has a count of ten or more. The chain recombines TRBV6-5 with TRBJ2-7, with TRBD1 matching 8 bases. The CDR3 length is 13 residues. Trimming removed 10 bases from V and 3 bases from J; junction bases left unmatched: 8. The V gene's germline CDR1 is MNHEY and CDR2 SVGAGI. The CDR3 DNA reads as TGTGCCACCGCTGACAGGGGATTCTACGAGCAGTACTTC. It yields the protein CATADRGFYEQYF.